This T cell receptor (beta chain) was captured in a study of T cell responses to AZD1222 COVID-19 vaccine. V dropped 4 bases and J dropped 0 bases, with 11 bases sitting between them. The CDR3 length is 15 residues. CDR1 is SGDLS, CDR2 YYNGEE, per germline. Profiling relied on immunoSEQ multiplex PCR, and the TCRdb table lists in-frame clones only, not all of them. This sample has 97,000 or so clones, with about 89% found just once. As concerns this clone: The antigen is not known.

Overall study results and limits: Compared with day 0, the breadth and depth of the Spike-specific TCR repertoire rose significantly after two doses of AZD1222.

This TCR was recovered from an adult who received the AZD1222 COVID-19 vaccine. The V call is TRBV9, the J call TRBJ1-3; tentative D call: TRBD1 (6 bases). The sequencing used peripheral blood, collected 28 days after the second AZD1222 dose. CDR3: CASSPQDSSGNTIYF. The DNA for the CDR3 is TGTGCCAGCAGCCCCCAGGACAGCTCTGGAAACACCATATATTTT.